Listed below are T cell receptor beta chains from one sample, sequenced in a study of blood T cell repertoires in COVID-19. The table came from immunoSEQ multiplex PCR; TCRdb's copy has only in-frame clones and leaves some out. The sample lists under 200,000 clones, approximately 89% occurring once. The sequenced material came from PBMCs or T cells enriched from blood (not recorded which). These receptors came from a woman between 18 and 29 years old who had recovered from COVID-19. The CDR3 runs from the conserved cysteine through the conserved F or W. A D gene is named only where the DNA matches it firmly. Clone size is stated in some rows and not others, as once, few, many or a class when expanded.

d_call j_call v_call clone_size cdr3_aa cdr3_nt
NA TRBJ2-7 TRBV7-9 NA CASSLESRFYEQYF TGTGCCAGCAGCTTAGAGTCCAGGTTCTACGAGCAGTACTTC
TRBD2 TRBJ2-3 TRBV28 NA CASTILASSTDTQYF TGTGCCAGCACTATACTAGCGTCAAGCACAGATACGCAGTATTTT
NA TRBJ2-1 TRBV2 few CASNFGGNYNEQFF TGTGCCAGCAATTTCGGCGGGAACTACAATGAGCAGTTCTTC
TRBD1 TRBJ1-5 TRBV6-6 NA CASSSGGRQPQHF TGTGCCAGCAGCTCAGGGGGGCGTCAGCCCCAGCATTTT
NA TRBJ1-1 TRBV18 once CASSAGGTEAFF TGTGCCAGCTCCGCGGGGGGCACTGAAGCTTTCTTT
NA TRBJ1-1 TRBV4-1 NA CASSQEQPGWNTEAFF TGCGCCAGCAGCCAAGAACAGCCTGGTTGGAACACTGAAGCTTTCTTT
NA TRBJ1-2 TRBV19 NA CASARAEVGYGYTF TGTGCCAGTGCGCGCGCTGAGGTCGGCTATGGCTACACCTTC
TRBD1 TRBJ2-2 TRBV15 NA CATRDRPNTGELFF TGTGCCACCAGGGACAGGCCGAACACCGGGGAGCTGTTTTTT
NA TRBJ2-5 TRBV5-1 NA CASSLASGRETQYF TGCGCCAGCAGCTTGGCTTCGGGAAGGGAGACCCAGTACTTC
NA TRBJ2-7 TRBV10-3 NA CAISAGHSTYEQYF TGTGCCATCAGTGCTGGTCATTCTACCTACGAGCAGTACTTC
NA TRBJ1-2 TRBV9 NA CASSPPEVNYGYTF TGTGCCAGCAGCCCCCCGGAGGTTAACTATGGCTACACCTTC
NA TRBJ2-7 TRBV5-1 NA CASSTGEGEQYF TGCGCCAGCTCTACGGGAGAGGGCGAGCAGTACTTC
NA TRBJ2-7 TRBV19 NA CASSIGTGVGYEQYF TGTGCCAGTAGTATCGGAACCGGGGTCGGTTACGAGCAGTACTTC
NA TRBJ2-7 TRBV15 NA CATSRDRVLREQYF TGTGCCACCAGCAGAGATCGGGTGCTTCGGGAGCAGTACTTC
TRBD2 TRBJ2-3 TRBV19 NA CASSQTSGNADTQYF TGTGCCAGTAGTCAGACTAGCGGGAACGCAGATACGCAGTATTTT
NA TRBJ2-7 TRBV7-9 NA CASSLVSTAYEQYF TGTGCCAGCAGCTTAGTATCTACCGCTTACGAGCAGTACTTC
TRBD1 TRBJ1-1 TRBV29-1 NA CSVGRQGGEAFF TGCAGCGTTGGAAGACAGGGCGGTGAAGCTTTCTTT
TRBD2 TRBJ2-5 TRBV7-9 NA CASSYGTSGRVETQYF TGTGCCAGCAGCTATGGGACTAGCGGGAGGGTAGAGACCCAGTACTTC
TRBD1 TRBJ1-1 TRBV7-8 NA CASSLPKGQGKTEAFF TGTGCCAGCAGCTTACCTAAGGGACAGGGGAAAACTGAAGCTTTCTTT
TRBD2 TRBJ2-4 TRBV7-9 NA CASSPPGLTLAKNIQYF TGTGCCAGCAGCCCACCGGGACTAACGTTAGCCAAAAACATTCAGTACTTC
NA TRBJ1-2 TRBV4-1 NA CASSGYRRSNYGYTF TGCGCCAGCAGCGGGTATCGGAGATCTAACTATGGCTACACCTTC
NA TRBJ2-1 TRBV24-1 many CATSDPLASSSYNEQFF TGTGCCACCAGTGATCCCCTGGCTAGCAGCTCCTACAATGAGCAGTTCTTC
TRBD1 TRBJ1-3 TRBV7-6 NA CASSPHRLGQGGNTIYF TGTGCCAGCAGCCCCCATAGGCTGGGACAGGGAGGAAACACCATATATTTT
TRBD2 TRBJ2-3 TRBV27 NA CASSSGTSGTDTQYF TGTGCCAGCAGTTCAGGGACTAGCGGAACAGATACGCAGTATTTT
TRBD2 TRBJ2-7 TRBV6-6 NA CASSYSRGGHEQYF TGTGCCAGCAGTTACTCGCGGGGGGGTCACGAGCAGTACTTC
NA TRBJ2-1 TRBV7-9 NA CASSARELANEQFF TGTGCCAGCTCGGCCAGGGAACTCGCCAATGAGCAGTTCTTC
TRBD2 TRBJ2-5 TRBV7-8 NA CASSLAAQETQYF TGTGCCAGCAGTCTAGCGGCCCAAGAGACCCAGTACTTC
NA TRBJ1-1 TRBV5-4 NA CASRNVGSMNTEAFF TGTGCCAGCAGAAATGTAGGGAGCATGAACACTGAAGCTTTCTTT
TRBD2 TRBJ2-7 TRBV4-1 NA CASTLWEGGHEQYF TGCGCCAGCACCCTATGGGAGGGTGGCCACGAGCAGTACTTC
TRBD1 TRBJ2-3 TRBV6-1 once CASSEEGGADTQYF TGTGCCAGCAGTGAAGAAGGGGGCGCAGATACGCAGTATTTT
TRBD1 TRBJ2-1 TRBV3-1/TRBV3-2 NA CASSDRDRVFNEQFF TGTGCCAGCAGCGACCGGGACAGGGTATTCAATGAGCAGTTCTTC